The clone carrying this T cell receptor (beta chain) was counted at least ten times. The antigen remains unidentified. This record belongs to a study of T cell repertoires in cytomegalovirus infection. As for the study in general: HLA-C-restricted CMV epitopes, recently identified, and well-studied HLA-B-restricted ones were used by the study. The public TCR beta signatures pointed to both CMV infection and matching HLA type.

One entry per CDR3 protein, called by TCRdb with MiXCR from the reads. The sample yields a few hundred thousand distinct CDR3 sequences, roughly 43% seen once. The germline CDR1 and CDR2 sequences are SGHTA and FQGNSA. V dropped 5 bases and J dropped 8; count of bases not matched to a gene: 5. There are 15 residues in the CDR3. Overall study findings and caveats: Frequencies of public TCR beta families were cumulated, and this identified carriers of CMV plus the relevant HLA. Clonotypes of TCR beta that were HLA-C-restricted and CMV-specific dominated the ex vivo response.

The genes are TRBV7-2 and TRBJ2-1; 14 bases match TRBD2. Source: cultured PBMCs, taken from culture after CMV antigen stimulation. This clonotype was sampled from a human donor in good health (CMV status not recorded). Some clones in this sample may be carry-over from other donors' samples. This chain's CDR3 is CASSVGLAGADEQFF. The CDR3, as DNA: TGTGCCAGCAGCGTGGGACTAGCGGGGGCCGATGAGCAGTTCTTC.